The source of this TCR beta chain is a study of cytotoxic CD8 clonotypes in ibrutinib-treated CLL. The study, taken as a whole, reports: While tracking circulating CD8+ T-cell counts, baseline clonality exceeded that of age-matched healthy donors.

As for this clone: Its specificity is unknown.

Germline loops: CDR1 SGHTA, CDR2 FQGTGA. The CDR3 consists of 13 residues. The V end lost 5 bases, the J end lost 9 bases, and 14 bases lay between the germline ends. Target depth was 1 in 200,000 to 1 in 1 million T cells, about 10x per clonotype. This table comes from immunoSEQ multiplex PCR, and its TCRdb copy is limited to in-frame clones, with some not included. The sample consists of 19,000 or so clones, 64% of them appearing once. This sequence joins TRBV7-3 and TRBJ1-5; TRBD1 is a possible D gene (6 bases). This TCR was sampled from a human donor with chronic lymphocytic leukemia. The sequenced sample was PBMCs, obtained after 12 months of ibrutinib treatment. The CDR3 reads CASSPGGGRPQHF. CDR3 DNA sequence: TGTGCCAGCAGCCCCGGCGGGGGGCGGCCCCAGCATTTT.